The 16 T cell receptor beta chains presented below share a single source sample, sequenced in a study of human T cells and chemical hapten exposure. TCRdb re-called the RACE reads through MiXCR, storing one row per CDR3 protein. The repertoire holds roughly 200,000 distinct CDR3 sequences, with around 25% as singletons. As to time point: patch test 3, about 24 weeks after DPC sensitization. Treatment here: therapeutic diphenylcyclopropenone sensitization with weekly scalp DPC. The input for sequencing was whole blood, taken in connection with sensitization to the hapten diphenylcyclopropenone (DPC). These receptor sequences come from a middle-aged woman with alopecia areata. Some clones in this sample may be carry-over from other donors' samples.

This chain connects TRBV12-3 or TRBV12-4 to TRBJ1-6, with TRBD1 as a possible D gene (6 bases). V was pared by 3 bases and J by 9 bases, with 15 bases between. The CDR3 spans 15 residues. CDR3 in amino acids: CASSLGAGYGSPLHF. The CDR3 DNA sequence: TGTGCCAGCAGTTTGGGGGCGGGGTATGGTTCACCCCTCCACTTT.

This clonotype has just a few counts. The rearrangement links TRBV6-4 to TRBJ2-3; 8 bases are a match to TRBD1. The CDR3 has 15 residues. V lost 3 bases, J lost 4 bases, and 6 bases stayed unmatched. Germline V gives CDR1 MRHNA, CDR2 SNTAGT. CDR3 bases: TGTGCCAGCAGTGAAGGCCAGGGGGCTTCAGATACGCAGTATTTT. Amino acids: CASSEGQGASDTQYF.

This chain links TRBV3-1 with TRBJ2-5; possible D gene TRBD2, 5 bases. Trimming cost V 4 bases and J 4 bases, with 13 bases left between them. Germline V lookup: CDR1 LGHDT, CDR2 YNNKEL (reference sequence). The CDR3 runs 14 residues. The CDR3 loop is CASSLQDFIETQYF. The DNA of the CDR3 is TGTGCCAGCAGCCTTCAGGACTTTATAGAGACCCAGTACTTC.

In the case of this clonotype: This sequence may be a read error, since a much larger clone differs from it by one base. V gene TRBV3-1 combines with J gene TRBJ2-7; D is unclear. The CDR3 extends over 12 amino acids. V was clipped by 4 bases and J by 3 bases, with 7 bases between them. Germline lookup yields CDR1 LGHDT and CDR2 YNNKEL (reference sequence). CDR3 region: CASSRTCYEQYF. Written as DNA, the CDR3 is TGTGCCAGCAGCCGAACATGCTACGAGCAGTACTTC.

The chain combines TRBV29-1 with TRBJ1-2, with D uncertain. Germline V CDR1 and CDR2: SQVTM, ANQGSEA. The CDR3 extends over 12 amino acids. V was trimmed by 6 bases and J by 0 bases, leaving 8 bases between them. CDR3 protein: CSVFTANYGYTF. The CDR3 DNA follows: TGCAGCGTGTTCACTGCTAACTATGGCTACACCTTC.

CDR3 loop: CASSVGLAGVRETQYF. In DNA, the CDR3 is TGTGCCAGCAGCGTAGGACTAGCGGGAGTTCGAGAGACCCAGTACTTC. This sequence joins TRBV9 and TRBJ2-5; 12 bases align to TRBD2. After removal of 0 bases from V and 4 bases from J, the junction contained 4 bases not matched to a gene. Per germline, CDR1 SGDLS and CDR2 YYNGEE. This CDR3 is built from 16 residues.

This clonotype appeared a few times. The J gene is TRBJ2-1, the V gene TRBV7-2; maybe TRBD2 (6 bases). The V end lost 2 bases, the J end lost 9 bases, and 14 bases lay between the germline ends. The CDR3 length is 14 residues. Germline-derived CDR1 and CDR2 are SGHTA and FQGNSA. CDR3 loop: CASSLTVLAPEQFF. CDR3 nucleotides: TGTGCCAGCAGCTTAACCGTTCTAGCGCCTGAGCAGTTCTTC.

The gene calls are TRBV6-2 or TRBV6-3 and TRBJ2-1; the match to TRBD2 covers 8 bases. CDR1 is MNHEY and CDR2 is SVGEGT in the germline V gene. The J segment lost 9 bases and the V segment lost 8 bases, leaving 9 bases of the junction unmatched. The CDR3 has 13 amino acids. The DNA of the CDR3 is TGTGCCAGCGGGGCCGGGGGGGCCGGTGAGCAGTTCTTC. This translates into CASGAGGAGEQFF.

This clonotype was seen more than once but under ten times. J is TRBJ1-5 and V is TRBV6-5; TRBD1 aligns across 7 bases. The V segment lost 5 bases and the J segment 7 bases; nucleotides outside the gene matches: 8. Germline assignment: CDR1 MNHEY and CDR2 SVGAGI. The CDR3 is 14 residues long. The chain's CDR3 is CASSPGQVGQPQHF. CDR3 DNA sequence: TGTGCCAGCAGTCCCGGACAGGTTGGACAGCCCCAGCATTTT.

This clonotype was seen a few times. The chain employs TRBV29-1 and TRBJ2-1, with D unresolved. V lost 0 bases and J 6 bases, leaving 12 bases between the germline ends. The CDR3 consists of 14 residues. Germline V gene sequence: CDR1 SQVTM, CDR2 ANQGSEA. The CDR3 reads CSVEDIGLLNEQFF. In DNA, the CDR3 is TGCAGCGTTGAAGATATAGGGCTTCTCAATGAGCAGTTCTTC.

The table lists this clonotype with a few counts. The J gene is TRBJ2-1, the V gene TRBV4-2; 8 positions match TRBD2. Trimming at V came to 0 bases and at J to 6 bases, leaving 7 bases not matched to a gene. This CDR3 has 16 residues. Germline V gene sequence: CDR1 LGHNA, CDR2 YNFKEQ. The CDR3 DNA reads TGTGCCAGCAGCCAAGATCTAGGACTAGCCTCCAATGAGCAGTTCTTC. Translating it yields CASSQDLGLASNEQFF.

As regards this clonotype: The germline gene is not matched at one end of the junction; a read error may be the cause. The chain has TRBV15 and TRBJ2-1; D not resolved. Germline values: CDR1 LNHNV, CDR2 YYDKDF (reference sequence). The CDR3 has 15 amino acids. The CDR3 nucleotides are TGTACCACCAGCTTACCACCAATAGGGTACAATGAGCAGTTCTTC. Amino acid sequence: CTTSLPPIGYNEQFF.

The chain employs TRBV20-1 and TRBJ2-7, with D unresolved. Germline V gene lookup returns CDR1 DFQATT and CDR2 SNEGSKA (reference sequence). V was clipped by 0 bases and J by 6 bases, with 12 bases between them. CDR3 length: 13 amino acids. Here the CDR3 DNA reads TGCAGTGCTAGAGACGGACGGATCGGCGAGCAGTACTTC. Its translation is CSARDGRIGEQYF.

The chain couples TRBV27 to TRBJ1-2; 9 nucleotides match TRBD1. This CDR3 has 12 residues. V shed 5 bases, J shed 8 bases, and the junction held 3 bases outside the gene matches. Germline CDR1 reads MNHEY; CDR2 reads SMNVEV (reference sequence). The CDR3 coding sequence is TGTGCCAGCAGTCGGGGGACAGGGGGCTACACCTTC. It codes for CASSRGTGGYTF.

This clonotype was picked up a small number of times. This chain uses TRBV6-2 or TRBV6-3 with TRBJ1-2; D remains unclear. The germline V gene encodes CDR1 MNHEY and CDR2 SVGEGT. The CDR3 has 13 amino acids. Trimming took 2 bases from V and 1 from J, leaving 5 bases between them. The CDR3 bases are TGTGCCAGCAGTTACCAGGATAACTATGGCTACACCTTC. Translation: CASSYQDNYGYTF.

This clonotype was seen many times. The chain's CDR3 is CASSSPLGPSYEQYF. Here the CDR3 DNA reads TGTGCCAGCAGTTCCCCGTTGGGTCCCTCCTACGAGCAGTACTTC. This chain connects TRBV28 to TRBJ2-7; no clear D gene. The V and J ends lost 4 bases and 0 bases respectively, with 13 bases between them. The germline V gene encodes CDR1 MDHEN and CDR2 SYDVKM. CDR3 size: 15 residues.